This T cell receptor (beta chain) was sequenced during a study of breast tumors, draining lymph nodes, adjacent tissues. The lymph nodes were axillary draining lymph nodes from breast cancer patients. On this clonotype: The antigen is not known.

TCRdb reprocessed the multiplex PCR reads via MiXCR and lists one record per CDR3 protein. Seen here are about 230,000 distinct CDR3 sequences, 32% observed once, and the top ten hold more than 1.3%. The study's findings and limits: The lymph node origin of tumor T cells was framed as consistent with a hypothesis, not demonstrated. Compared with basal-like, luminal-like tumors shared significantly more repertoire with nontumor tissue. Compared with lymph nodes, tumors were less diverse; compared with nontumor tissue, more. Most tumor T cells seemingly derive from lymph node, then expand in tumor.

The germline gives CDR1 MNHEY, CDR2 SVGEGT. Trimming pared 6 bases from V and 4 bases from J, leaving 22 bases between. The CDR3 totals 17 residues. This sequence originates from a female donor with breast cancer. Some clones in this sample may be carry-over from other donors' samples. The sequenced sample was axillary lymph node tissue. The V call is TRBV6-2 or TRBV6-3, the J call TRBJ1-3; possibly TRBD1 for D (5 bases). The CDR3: CASRRLSDSSPGNTIYF. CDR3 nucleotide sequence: TGTGCCAGCAGGCGACTATCAGACAGCAGTCCCGGAAACACCATATATTTT.